These 17 T cell receptor beta chains share one sample of origin, sequenced in a study of blood T cell repertoires in COVID-19. Sequencing was performed with immunoSEQ multiplex PCR; in TCRdb, only in-frame clones are kept and a portion is missing. The sample lists some 310,000 clones; almost 90% were seen once. Sequencing was performed on peripheral blood. The receptors here all came from a woman aged 40 to 50 with COVID-19, enrolled during active disease.

The rearrangement uses TRBV5-1 and TRBJ1-1; D not certain. Trimming removed 4 bases from V and 4 bases from J, with 11 bases in between. CDR1 and CDR2 from the germline V gene are SGHRS and YFSETQ. The CDR3 loop spans 13 amino acids. DNA for the CDR3: TGCGCCAGCAGCACCCCGGGGAGCACTGAAGCTTTCTTT. Protein product: CASSTPGSTEAFF.

The gene calls are TRBV18 and TRBJ1-3; possible D gene TRBD1, 5 bases. The germline V and J ends were trimmed by 3 bases and 0 bases, with 12 bases remaining between them. This CDR3 is built from 16 residues. Germline values: CDR1 KGHSH, CDR2 LQKENI. This chain's CDR3 is CASSPPTGPSGNTIYF. DNA for the CDR3: TGTGCCAGCTCACCTCCCACAGGCCCCTCTGGAAACACCATATATTTT.

This chain uses TRBV28 with TRBJ2-6; D may be TRBD1 (5 bases). The CDR3 is made up of 15 amino acids. Looked up from germline, CDR1 is MDHEN and CDR2 is SYDVKM. V lost 3 bases to trimming and J lost 2 bases, with 8 bases between them. The CDR3 DNA is TGTGCCAGCAGTTTTAGACAGACTGGGGCCAACGTCCTGACTTTC. It translates to CASSFRQTGANVLTF.

V and J are TRBV18 and TRBJ2-3; D unresolved. Looked up from germline, CDR1 is KGHSH and CDR2 is LQKENI. The V and J ends lost 0 bases and 4 bases respectively, with 11 bases between them. The CDR3 sequence is 15 residues long. CDR3 sequence: CASSPPYIRPDTQYF. The DNA for the CDR3 is TGTGCCAGCTCACCACCGTATATCCGTCCAGATACGCAGTATTTT. Variable domain in full (rest from reference TRBV18 and TRBJ2-3): NAGVMQNPRHLVRRRGQEARLRCSPMKGHSHVYWYRQLPEEGLKFMVYLQKENIIDESGMPKERFSAEFPKEGPSILRIQQVVRGDSAAYFCASSPPYIRPDTQYFGPGTRLTVL.

The chain carries TRBV28 and TRBJ2-7; 8 nucleotides align to TRBD1. CDR1 and CDR2 from the germline V gene are MDHEN and SYDVKM. CDR3 length: 18 amino acids. V was pared by 5 bases and J by 9 bases, with 24 bases of the junction left unmatched. The CDR3 nucleotides are TGTGCCAGCAGTCGACCTGGACAGGGAGGAGGCCTGGGGCGTGGGCAGTACTTC. Encoded protein: CASSRPGQGGGLGRGQYF.

The chain's CDR3 is CASSQLAGSTGELFF. CDR3 nucleotide sequence: TGTGCCAGCAGCCAACTAGCGGGGTCCACCGGGGAGCTGTTTTTT. This chain connects TRBV14 to TRBJ2-2, with 9 bases matching TRBD2. The V gene end was trimmed by 2 bases and the J gene end by 4 bases; junction bases not matched to a gene: 2. This CDR3 comprises 15 residues. Germline CDR1 is SGHDN and CDR2 is FVKESK.

This chain joins TRBV5-1 and TRBJ1-4; TRBD1 might be the D (5 bases). The germline V and J ends were trimmed by 0 bases and 5 bases, with 11 bases remaining between them. There are 15 residues in the CDR3. Germline V gene data show CDR1 as SGHRS and CDR2 as YFSETQ. In DNA form, the CDR3 reads TGCGCCAGCAGCTTGGGGGACTCAGAGAATGAAAAACTGTTTTTT. Residues: CASSLGDSENEKLFF.

The chain employs TRBV6-6 and TRBJ1-1; TRBD1 aligns across 9 bases. The CDR3 totals 15 residues. The junction had 13 bases not matched to a gene; V was cut back by 7 bases and J by 7 bases. Germline assignment: CDR1 MNHNY and CDR2 SVGAGI (reference sequence). The CDR3 is CASTPTGGRVVEAFF. CDR3 DNA: TGTGCCAGCACCCCCACAGGGGGCAGGGTGGTTGAAGCTTTCTTT.

V and J are TRBV4-3 and TRBJ2-1, with 9 bases matching TRBD2. CDR1 is LGHNA and CDR2 is YSLEER in the germline V gene. The length of the CDR3 is 16 residues. V shed 6 bases and J 6 bases; nucleotides not matched to a gene: 12. This CDR3 is CASRVGLALPFNEQFF. CDR3 nucleotide sequence: TGCGCCAGCAGGGTAGGACTAGCGCTCCCTTTCAATGAGCAGTTCTTC.

The chain uses TRBV7-3 and TRBJ1-2; D is unresolved. The CDR3 runs to 13 residues. V lost 0 bases to trimming and J lost 2 bases, with 4 bases between them. Germline-derived CDR1 and CDR2 are SGHTA and FQGTGA. CDR3 coding DNA: TGTGCCAGCAGCTTAACGAGCAACTATGGCTACACCTTC. This encodes CASSLTSNYGYTF.

The chain links TRBV5-1 to TRBJ1-5; TRBD1 is a possible D gene (6 bases). The CDR3 is made up of 14 amino acids. Germline V lookup: CDR1 SGHRS, CDR2 YFSETQ. Trimming took off 1 base at V and 7 bases at J, with 12 bases between the two ends. This CDR3 reads CASSLIPGHQPQHF. The CDR3 DNA is TGCGCCAGCAGCTTGATCCCGGGACACCAGCCCCAGCATTTT.

The rearrangement links TRBV20-1 to TRBJ2-2, with 11 bases lining up with TRBD2. The CDR3 has 18 residues. The V gene's germline CDR1 is DFQATT and CDR2 SNEGSKA (reference sequence). V shed 3 bases and J 1 base; nucleotides not matched to a gene: 10. In nucleotides, the CDR3 is TGCAGTGCTAGTCCAGTCCCGGGACTAGCGGAGAACACCGGGGAGCTGTTTTTT. Residues: CSASPVPGLAENTGELFF.

Of note for this clone: The sample carries other DNA sequences with the same CDR3. V and J are TRBV18 and TRBJ1-1; no clear D. The CDR3 totals 13 residues. CDR1 and CDR2 from the germline V gene are KGHSH and LQKENI. Deletions cut 1 base from V and 3 bases from J, with 6 bases between. The CDR3, as DNA: TGTGCCAGCTCACCACGCGGAGACACTGAAGCTTTCTTT. It encodes CASSPRGDTEAFF.

This rearrangement joins TRBV5-1 to TRBJ2-5; 12 bases align to TRBD2. The germline V gene has CDR1 SGHRS and CDR2 YFSETQ. The CDR3 consists of 15 residues. Losses at the gene ends were 2 bases for V and 4 bases for J; bases not matched to a gene: 3. The CDR3 region has the DNA TGCGCCAGCAGCTTTGGACTAGCGGGACTAGAGACCCAGTACTTC. It codes for CASSFGLAGLETQYF. The complete variable domain, with remaining parts taken from reference TRBV5-1 and TRBJ2-5, reads KAGVTQTPRYLIKTRGQQVTLSCSPISGHRSVSWYQQTPGQGLQFLFEYFSETQRNKGNFPGRFSGRQFSNSRSEMNVSTLELGDSALYLCASSFGLAGLETQYFGPGTRLLVL.

The genes are TRBV19 and TRBJ2-7; the D gene is possibly TRBD1 (5 bases). V lost 5 bases and J 3 bases, leaving 11 bases between the germline ends. The V gene's germline CDR1 is LNHDA and CDR2 SQIVND (reference sequence). The CDR3 is 13 amino acids. CDR3 protein: CASSYRILYEQYF. The CDR3 region has the DNA TGTGCCAGTAGTTACAGGATACTCTACGAGCAGTACTTC. Together with reference TRBV19 and TRBJ2-7, the CDR3 gives the full variable domain: DGGITQSPKYLFRKEGQNVTLSCEQNLNHDAMYWYRQDPGQGLRLIYYSQIVNDFQKGDIAEGYSVSREKKESFPLTVTSAQKNPTAFYLCASSYRILYEQYFGPGTRLTVT.

The rearrangement uses TRBV14 and TRBJ1-1; no clear D gene. Between the trimmed V and J ends, which lost 1 base and 3 bases, there was a span of 9 bases. Germline CDR1 SGHDN, CDR2 FVKESK. The CDR3 is 14 amino acids. CDR3 in DNA: TGTGCCAGCAGCCAAGCGAGTTATTACACTGAAGCTTTCTTT. Amino acids: CASSQASYYTEAFF.

The chain combines TRBV5-6 with TRBJ2-2; 7 nucleotides match TRBD1. After removal of 0 bases from V and 5 bases from J, the junction contained 7 bases not matched to a gene. The CDR3 has 16 residues. Germline CDR1 reads SGHDT; CDR2 reads YYEEEE. The CDR3 loop is CASSLEGQRRTGELFF. CDR3 coding DNA: TGTGCCAGCAGCTTGGAGGGACAGAGGCGTACCGGGGAGCTGTTTTTT.